This T cell receptor (beta chain) came from a study of tumor and adjacent non-tumor tissue in lung cancer. The library came from three nested PCR rounds adapted from ARM-PCR protocols. TCRdb reanalysed the multiplex PCR reads using MiXCR and keeps one entry per CDR3 protein. This sample has tens of thousands of distinct CDR3 sequences, with 75% to 90% found just once. About this clonotype: An end of the junction does not agree with germline; a read error may underlie this.

The CDR3 has 13 residues. CDR1 DFQATT and CDR2 SNEGSKA come from the germline V gene (reference sequence). This sample's RNA came from whole unsorted tissue. The chain links TRBV20-1 to TRBJ2-5, with D unclear. The material sequenced was lung tumor tissue. The receptor was isolated from a woman between 50 and 59 years old with non-small cell lung cancer. The CDR3 loop reads CSASQPLQETQYF. CDR3 nucleotide sequence: TGCAGTGCTAGTCAGCCTCTACAAGAGACCCAGTATTTC.